The 17 T cell receptor beta chains below were found in one sample sequenced in a study of CD8+ T cells in alopecia areata. Treatment in this sample: oral pan-JAK inhibitor, 5-10 mg twice daily. Extraction of RNA preceded its reverse transcription into cDNA, which served as the sequencing template. The repertoire was sequenced with immunoSEQ multiplex PCR; TCRdb's copy has only in-frame clones and lacks some. The sample has fewer than 250,000 clones, 30% to 40% seen once. The sequenced sample was CD4+ T cells sorted from blood, obtained between weeks 30 and 35, from a patient treated with tofacitinib. Every receptor here comes from a human donor with alopecia areata.

This chain uses TRBV7-9 with TRBJ2-7; D unclear. CDR3 size: 11 residues. Per germline, CDR1 SEHNR and CDR2 FQNEAQ (reference sequence). Deletions cut 5 bases from V and 12 bases from J, with 14 bases between. In nucleotides, the CDR3 is TGTGCCAGCAGCATTGACTGGGATCTGTACTTC. Translated: CASSIDWDLYF.

Worth noting for this clone: This same CDR3 is encoded by further DNA sequences in the sample. The genes are TRBV30 and TRBJ1-2, with TRBD1 matching over 7 bases. With 2 bases clipped from V and 7 bases from J, the junction kept 16 bases outside the gene matches. Germline CDR1 and CDR2: GTSNPN and SVGIG (reference sequence). The CDR3 runs 16 residues. CDR3 sequence reads: CAWSRPRDSKVTGYTF. The CDR3 DNA is TGTGCCTGGAGTCGGCCCCGGGACAGTAAAGTTACTGGCTACACCTTC.

The table lists this clone with a few counts. The rearrangement uses TRBV30 and TRBJ1-3, with D unclear. This CDR3 has 15 amino acids. Germline V lookup: CDR1 GTSNPN, CDR2 SVGIG (reference sequence). V was pared by 3 bases and J by 0 bases, with 12 bases between. CDR3 nucleotides: TGTGCCTGGAGCTTCAGGACCAGCTCTGGAAACACCATATATTTT. The encoded protein is CAWSFRTSSGNTIYF.

V usage is TRBV30 and J usage is TRBJ2-7; TRBD2 agrees at 12 bases. Germline CDR1 and CDR2: GTSNPN and SVGIG (reference sequence). The CDR3 spans 13 residues. The V gene end was trimmed by 3 bases and the J gene end by 7 bases; junction bases not matched to a gene: 4. The DNA of the CDR3 is TGTGCCTGGAGAAGACTAGCGGGGGATGAGCAGTACTTC. It specifies CAWRRLAGDEQYF.

Remarks on this clone: Other DNA variants within this sample encode the same CDR3. The V call is TRBV29-1, the J call TRBJ2-2; 10 nucleotides align to TRBD1. CDR1 and CDR2 from the germline V gene are SQVTM and ANQGSEA. J gave up 1 base and V 7 bases, and 3 bases lay outside the gene matches. The CDR3 contains 14 residues. The chain's CDR3 is CSARDRGNTGELFF. Here the CDR3 DNA reads TGCAGCGCCAGGGACAGGGGGAACACCGGGGAGCTGTTTTTT.

This chain joins TRBV27 and TRBJ2-7; no clear D gene. The CDR3 totals 13 residues. The germline CDR1 and CDR2 sequences are MNHEY and SMNVEV (reference sequence). V lost 6 bases and J lost 1, with 10 bases in between. The CDR3 spells CASRGSGSYEQYF. The CDR3 bases are TGTGCCAGCAGGGGTAGTGGATCCTACGAGCAGTACTTC.

The chain joins TRBV5-1 to TRBJ1-2, with D possibly being TRBD1 (5 bases). Germline V gives CDR1 SGHRS, CDR2 YFSETQ. The CDR3 consists of 16 residues. V was cut by 5 bases and J by 2 bases, with 19 bases left in between. The CDR3 loop reads CASRSSGRDQNYGYTF. As DNA, the CDR3 is TGCGCCAGCAGAAGTTCCGGCAGGGATCAAAACTATGGCTACACCTTC. The variable domain in full, with the rest retrieved from reference TRBV5-1 and TRBJ1-2, is KAGVTQTPRYLIKTRGQQVTLSCSPISGHRSVSWYQQTPGQGLQFLFEYFSETQRNKGNFPGRFSGRQFSNSRSEMNVSTLELGDSALYLCASRSSGRDQNYGYTFGSGTRLTVV.

This clone has a handful of counts. The chain uses TRBV30 and TRBJ2-1, with D possibly being TRBD1 (5 bases). Germline V gene sequence: CDR1 GTSNPN, CDR2 SVGIG (reference sequence). The CDR3 totals 16 residues. V gave up 3 bases and J gave up 0 bases, with 15 bases separating them. For the CDR3, the DNA is TGTGCCTGGAGCGCTAGGGGTTTGAGCTCCTACAATGAGCAGTTCTTC. Translated: CAWSARGLSSYNEQFF.

At least ten counts were recorded for this clone. The chain joins TRBV7-8 to TRBJ1-1; weak D call: TRBD1 (5 bases). This CDR3 has 15 amino acids. Germline V gene data show CDR1 as SGHVS and CDR2 as FQNEAQ. V was cut by 1 base and J by 4 bases, with 13 bases left in between. CDR3 sequence (DNA): TGTGCCAGCAGCTTAGTCCCAGGGATGGCCACTGAAGCTTTCTTT. Its translation: CASSLVPGMATEAFF.

This clone was seen a few times. The chain recombines TRBV30 with TRBJ1-5; D remains unclear. The V and J ends lost 2 bases and 0 bases respectively, with 11 bases between them. CDR3 length: 15 residues. Germline V gene lookup returns CDR1 GTSNPN and CDR2 SVGIG (reference sequence). The CDR3 reads CAWSLTENSNQPQHF. The CDR3 DNA sequence: TGTGCCTGGAGTTTGACCGAAAATAGCAATCAGCCCCAGCATTTT.

This clone was recorded a few times. This chain uses TRBV9 with TRBJ2-3; D gene ambiguous. The CDR3 length is 14 residues. Trimming removed 6 bases from V and 3 bases from J, with 14 bases in between. The germline V gene has CDR1 SGDLS and CDR2 YYNGEE. In nucleotides, the CDR3 is TGTGCCAGCACCCCCGACTTCGGGACAGATACGCAGTATTTT. Its translation is CASTPDFGTDTQYF.

The sample holds a few counts of this clone. In DNA form, the CDR3 reads TGTGCCAGCAGTGAACTAGGATGGCAGGGAAGCACTGAAGCTTTCTTT. As protein: CASSELGWQGSTEAFF. This rearrangement joins TRBV6-1 to TRBJ1-1, with TRBD1 as a possible D gene (5 bases). Trimming shortened V by 2 bases and J by 4 bases, and 17 bases separated the two germline ends. The CDR3 loop spans 16 amino acids. The germline CDR1 and CDR2 sequences are MNHNS and SASEGT.

V gene TRBV19 combines with J gene TRBJ1-2; 12 bases are a match to TRBD1. The V gene's germline CDR1 is LNHDA and CDR2 SQIVND (reference sequence). The CDR3 sequence is 16 residues long. After removal of 5 bases from V and 2 bases from J, the junction contained 6 bases not matched to a gene. The CDR3 region has the DNA TGTGCCAGTAGTTCCCGGGACAGGGGGCTGAACTATGGCTACACCTTC. This gives the protein CASSSRDRGLNYGYTF.

This chain connects TRBV7-6 to TRBJ2-2; 15 nucleotides agree with TRBD2. The CDR3 is made up of 16 amino acids. Trimming took 4 bases from V and 6 from J; bases not matched to a gene: 3. Germline V gene data show CDR1 as SGHVS and CDR2 as FNYEAQ. The CDR3 here is CASSSGLAGGAGELFF. The CDR3 DNA reads TGTGCCAGCAGCTCGGGACTAGCGGGAGGAGCCGGGGAGCTGTTTTTT.

This clone was found a few times. The rearrangement joins TRBV29-1 to TRBJ1-1; 8 positions agree with TRBD1. CDR1 SQVTM and CDR2 ANQGSEA come from the germline V gene. This CDR3 contains 12 residues. Trimming cost V 4 bases and J 5 bases; bases outside gene matches: 3. DNA of the CDR3: TGCAGCGTTGGACAGGGGAAAACTGAAGCTTTCTTT. Protein product: CSVGQGKTEAFF.

V usage is TRBV5-8 and J usage is TRBJ2-3; TRBD2 aligns across 14 bases. This CDR3 is 16 amino acids long. The germline V gene has CDR1 SGHTS and CDR2 YDEGEE. The V segment lost 4 bases and the J segment 6 bases; nucleotides outside the gene matches: 7. CDR3 sequence reads: CASSLGTSGGLDTQYF. CDR3 in DNA: TGTGCCAGCAGCCTTGGGACTAGCGGGGGACTTGATACGCAGTATTTT. The complete variable domain, with remaining parts taken from reference TRBV5-8 and TRBJ2-3, reads EAGVTQSPTHLIKTRGQQATLRCSPISGHTSVYWYQQALGLGLQFLLWYDEGEERNRGNFPPRFSGRQFPNYSSELNVNALELEDSALYLCASSLGTSGGLDTQYFGPGTRLTVL.

The CDR3 sequence: CAWSVREGAEAFF. CDR3 coding DNA: TGTGCCTGGAGTGTACGGGAGGGCGCTGAAGCTTTCTTT. The chain recombines TRBV30 with TRBJ1-1; D call uncertain. Germline V gene lookup returns CDR1 GTSNPN and CDR2 SVGIG (reference sequence). The germline V and J ends were trimmed by 0 bases and 6 bases, with 11 bases remaining between them. The CDR3 has 13 residues.